This passage covers 10 T cell receptor beta chains from one sample sequenced in a study of chronic HIV infection and antiretroviral therapy. TCRdb re-derived calls from the 5' RACE reads in MiXCR, one entry per CDR3 protein. The repertoire holds 39,000 or so distinct CDR3 sequences, with about 7.4% as singletons. Source material: peripheral blood. These TCRs come from an adult who had HIV and had not received antiretroviral therapy, or was an uninfected healthy control (not recorded which).

This clonotype has ten or more counts. The chain recombines TRBV20-1 with TRBJ1-1; 8 bases map to TRBD1. The germline V gene encodes CDR1 DFQATT and CDR2 SNEGSKA (reference sequence). The CDR3 is made up of 13 amino acids. V lost 6 bases and J lost 3; bases outside the gene matches: 6. Here the CDR3 DNA reads TGCAGTGCCCCCCCAGGGGGCTACACTGAAGCTTTCTTT. Amino acids: CSAPPGGYTEAFF.

This clonotype showed up many times. This chain uses TRBV7-2 with TRBJ1-2; the match to TRBD1 covers 7 bases. The CDR3 consists of 14 residues. From germline, CDR1 is SGHTA and CDR2 FQGNSA. The V gene end was trimmed by 3 bases and the J gene end by 2 bases; junction bases not matched to a gene: 3. The CDR3 protein is CASSFGTANYGYTF. The CDR3 DNA reads as TGTGCCAGCAGCTTCGGGACAGCGAACTATGGCTACACCTTC.

The chain employs TRBV29-1 and TRBJ1-1; D is ambiguous. This CDR3 has 12 amino acids. Trimming left V 4 bases short and J 1 base short, with 7 bases between. Germline CDR1 is SQVTM and CDR2 is ANQGSEA. The CDR3 here is CSVGEGNTEAFF. The DNA of the CDR3 is TGCAGCGTTGGTGAGGGGAACACTGAAGCTTTCTTT.

The sample holds many counts of this clonotype. The gene calls are TRBV4-1 and TRBJ2-7, with a possible D match to TRBD1 (6 bases). The germline gives CDR1 MGHRA, CDR2 YSYEKL. The CDR3 runs 15 residues. Between the trimmed V and J ends, which lost 6 bases and 0 bases, there was a span of 15 bases. CDR3 region: CASSRDNYFSYEQYF. CDR3 coding DNA: TGCGCCAGCAGTCGGGACAACTATTTCTCCTACGAGCAGTACTTC.

The chain employs TRBV12-3 or TRBV12-4 and TRBJ1-1; no clear D gene. CDR3 size: 12 residues. Trimming pared 6 bases from V and 0 bases from J, leaving 5 bases between. CDR3 nucleotide sequence: TGTGCCAGCAGAAATATGAACACTGAAGCTTTCTTT. It specifies CASRNMNTEAFF.

This clonotype came up many times. CDR3 protein: CSVEDGTRNTEAFF. DNA for the CDR3: TGCAGCGTTGAAGATGGGACCCGGAACACTGAAGCTTTCTTT. This sequence joins TRBV29-1 and TRBJ1-1; the D gene is possibly TRBD1 (5 bases). Germline V gives CDR1 SQVTM, CDR2 ANQGSEA. Trimming pared 0 bases from V and 1 base from J, leaving 9 bases between. The CDR3 is 14 amino acids.

This clonotype was detected only a few times. The V call is TRBV7-8, the J call TRBJ1-3; no clear D gene. Trimming stripped 1 base from V and 4 bases from J, with 11 bases between. Germline V gene data show CDR1 as SGHVS and CDR2 as FQNEAQ. This CDR3 spans 15 amino acids. The DNA of the CDR3 is TGTGCCAGCAGCTTAGATGGAACGAACGGAAACACCATATATTTT. Protein: CASSLDGTNGNTIYF. Drawing the rest from reference TRBV7-8 and TRBJ1-3, the complete variable domain is GAGVSQSPRYKVAKRGQDVALRCDPISGHVSLFWYQQALGQGPEFLTYFQNEAQLDKSGLPSDRFFAERPEGSVSTLKIQRTQQEDSAVYLCASSLDGTNGNTIYFGEGSWLTVV.

The sample holds a few counts of this clonotype. The J gene is TRBJ2-7, the V gene TRBV7-8, with 8 bases matching TRBD1. V gave up 5 bases and J gave up 7 bases; unmatched junction bases: 10. This CDR3 region has 14 residues. Germline CDR1 is SGHVS and CDR2 is FQNEAQ. The CDR3 bases are TGTGCCAGCAGCCCAGACAGGGGTGCGTCAGAGCAGTACTTC. Protein: CASSPDRGASEQYF.

This clonotype came up a few times. The chain combines TRBV2 with TRBJ2-7; D uncertain. V was cut by 2 bases and J by 0 bases, with 2 bases left in between. Per germline, CDR1 SNHLY and CDR2 FYNNEI. This CDR3 comprises 12 residues. The CDR3 DNA reads TGTGCCAGCAGTGAATCCTCCTACGAGCAGTACTTC. This encodes CASSESSYEQYF.

This clonotype was observed a few times. The V gene is TRBV2, the J gene TRBJ2-2, with TRBD1 as a possible D gene (6 bases). The V end lost 11 bases, the J end lost 0 bases, and 16 bases lay between the germline ends. Per germline, CDR1 SNHLY and CDR2 FYNNEI. CDR3 length equals 15 residues. CDR3 DNA: TGTGCCGTCCATGCCGAGGGGGCGAACACCGGGGAGCTGTTTTTT. Its translation is CAVHAEGANTGELFF.